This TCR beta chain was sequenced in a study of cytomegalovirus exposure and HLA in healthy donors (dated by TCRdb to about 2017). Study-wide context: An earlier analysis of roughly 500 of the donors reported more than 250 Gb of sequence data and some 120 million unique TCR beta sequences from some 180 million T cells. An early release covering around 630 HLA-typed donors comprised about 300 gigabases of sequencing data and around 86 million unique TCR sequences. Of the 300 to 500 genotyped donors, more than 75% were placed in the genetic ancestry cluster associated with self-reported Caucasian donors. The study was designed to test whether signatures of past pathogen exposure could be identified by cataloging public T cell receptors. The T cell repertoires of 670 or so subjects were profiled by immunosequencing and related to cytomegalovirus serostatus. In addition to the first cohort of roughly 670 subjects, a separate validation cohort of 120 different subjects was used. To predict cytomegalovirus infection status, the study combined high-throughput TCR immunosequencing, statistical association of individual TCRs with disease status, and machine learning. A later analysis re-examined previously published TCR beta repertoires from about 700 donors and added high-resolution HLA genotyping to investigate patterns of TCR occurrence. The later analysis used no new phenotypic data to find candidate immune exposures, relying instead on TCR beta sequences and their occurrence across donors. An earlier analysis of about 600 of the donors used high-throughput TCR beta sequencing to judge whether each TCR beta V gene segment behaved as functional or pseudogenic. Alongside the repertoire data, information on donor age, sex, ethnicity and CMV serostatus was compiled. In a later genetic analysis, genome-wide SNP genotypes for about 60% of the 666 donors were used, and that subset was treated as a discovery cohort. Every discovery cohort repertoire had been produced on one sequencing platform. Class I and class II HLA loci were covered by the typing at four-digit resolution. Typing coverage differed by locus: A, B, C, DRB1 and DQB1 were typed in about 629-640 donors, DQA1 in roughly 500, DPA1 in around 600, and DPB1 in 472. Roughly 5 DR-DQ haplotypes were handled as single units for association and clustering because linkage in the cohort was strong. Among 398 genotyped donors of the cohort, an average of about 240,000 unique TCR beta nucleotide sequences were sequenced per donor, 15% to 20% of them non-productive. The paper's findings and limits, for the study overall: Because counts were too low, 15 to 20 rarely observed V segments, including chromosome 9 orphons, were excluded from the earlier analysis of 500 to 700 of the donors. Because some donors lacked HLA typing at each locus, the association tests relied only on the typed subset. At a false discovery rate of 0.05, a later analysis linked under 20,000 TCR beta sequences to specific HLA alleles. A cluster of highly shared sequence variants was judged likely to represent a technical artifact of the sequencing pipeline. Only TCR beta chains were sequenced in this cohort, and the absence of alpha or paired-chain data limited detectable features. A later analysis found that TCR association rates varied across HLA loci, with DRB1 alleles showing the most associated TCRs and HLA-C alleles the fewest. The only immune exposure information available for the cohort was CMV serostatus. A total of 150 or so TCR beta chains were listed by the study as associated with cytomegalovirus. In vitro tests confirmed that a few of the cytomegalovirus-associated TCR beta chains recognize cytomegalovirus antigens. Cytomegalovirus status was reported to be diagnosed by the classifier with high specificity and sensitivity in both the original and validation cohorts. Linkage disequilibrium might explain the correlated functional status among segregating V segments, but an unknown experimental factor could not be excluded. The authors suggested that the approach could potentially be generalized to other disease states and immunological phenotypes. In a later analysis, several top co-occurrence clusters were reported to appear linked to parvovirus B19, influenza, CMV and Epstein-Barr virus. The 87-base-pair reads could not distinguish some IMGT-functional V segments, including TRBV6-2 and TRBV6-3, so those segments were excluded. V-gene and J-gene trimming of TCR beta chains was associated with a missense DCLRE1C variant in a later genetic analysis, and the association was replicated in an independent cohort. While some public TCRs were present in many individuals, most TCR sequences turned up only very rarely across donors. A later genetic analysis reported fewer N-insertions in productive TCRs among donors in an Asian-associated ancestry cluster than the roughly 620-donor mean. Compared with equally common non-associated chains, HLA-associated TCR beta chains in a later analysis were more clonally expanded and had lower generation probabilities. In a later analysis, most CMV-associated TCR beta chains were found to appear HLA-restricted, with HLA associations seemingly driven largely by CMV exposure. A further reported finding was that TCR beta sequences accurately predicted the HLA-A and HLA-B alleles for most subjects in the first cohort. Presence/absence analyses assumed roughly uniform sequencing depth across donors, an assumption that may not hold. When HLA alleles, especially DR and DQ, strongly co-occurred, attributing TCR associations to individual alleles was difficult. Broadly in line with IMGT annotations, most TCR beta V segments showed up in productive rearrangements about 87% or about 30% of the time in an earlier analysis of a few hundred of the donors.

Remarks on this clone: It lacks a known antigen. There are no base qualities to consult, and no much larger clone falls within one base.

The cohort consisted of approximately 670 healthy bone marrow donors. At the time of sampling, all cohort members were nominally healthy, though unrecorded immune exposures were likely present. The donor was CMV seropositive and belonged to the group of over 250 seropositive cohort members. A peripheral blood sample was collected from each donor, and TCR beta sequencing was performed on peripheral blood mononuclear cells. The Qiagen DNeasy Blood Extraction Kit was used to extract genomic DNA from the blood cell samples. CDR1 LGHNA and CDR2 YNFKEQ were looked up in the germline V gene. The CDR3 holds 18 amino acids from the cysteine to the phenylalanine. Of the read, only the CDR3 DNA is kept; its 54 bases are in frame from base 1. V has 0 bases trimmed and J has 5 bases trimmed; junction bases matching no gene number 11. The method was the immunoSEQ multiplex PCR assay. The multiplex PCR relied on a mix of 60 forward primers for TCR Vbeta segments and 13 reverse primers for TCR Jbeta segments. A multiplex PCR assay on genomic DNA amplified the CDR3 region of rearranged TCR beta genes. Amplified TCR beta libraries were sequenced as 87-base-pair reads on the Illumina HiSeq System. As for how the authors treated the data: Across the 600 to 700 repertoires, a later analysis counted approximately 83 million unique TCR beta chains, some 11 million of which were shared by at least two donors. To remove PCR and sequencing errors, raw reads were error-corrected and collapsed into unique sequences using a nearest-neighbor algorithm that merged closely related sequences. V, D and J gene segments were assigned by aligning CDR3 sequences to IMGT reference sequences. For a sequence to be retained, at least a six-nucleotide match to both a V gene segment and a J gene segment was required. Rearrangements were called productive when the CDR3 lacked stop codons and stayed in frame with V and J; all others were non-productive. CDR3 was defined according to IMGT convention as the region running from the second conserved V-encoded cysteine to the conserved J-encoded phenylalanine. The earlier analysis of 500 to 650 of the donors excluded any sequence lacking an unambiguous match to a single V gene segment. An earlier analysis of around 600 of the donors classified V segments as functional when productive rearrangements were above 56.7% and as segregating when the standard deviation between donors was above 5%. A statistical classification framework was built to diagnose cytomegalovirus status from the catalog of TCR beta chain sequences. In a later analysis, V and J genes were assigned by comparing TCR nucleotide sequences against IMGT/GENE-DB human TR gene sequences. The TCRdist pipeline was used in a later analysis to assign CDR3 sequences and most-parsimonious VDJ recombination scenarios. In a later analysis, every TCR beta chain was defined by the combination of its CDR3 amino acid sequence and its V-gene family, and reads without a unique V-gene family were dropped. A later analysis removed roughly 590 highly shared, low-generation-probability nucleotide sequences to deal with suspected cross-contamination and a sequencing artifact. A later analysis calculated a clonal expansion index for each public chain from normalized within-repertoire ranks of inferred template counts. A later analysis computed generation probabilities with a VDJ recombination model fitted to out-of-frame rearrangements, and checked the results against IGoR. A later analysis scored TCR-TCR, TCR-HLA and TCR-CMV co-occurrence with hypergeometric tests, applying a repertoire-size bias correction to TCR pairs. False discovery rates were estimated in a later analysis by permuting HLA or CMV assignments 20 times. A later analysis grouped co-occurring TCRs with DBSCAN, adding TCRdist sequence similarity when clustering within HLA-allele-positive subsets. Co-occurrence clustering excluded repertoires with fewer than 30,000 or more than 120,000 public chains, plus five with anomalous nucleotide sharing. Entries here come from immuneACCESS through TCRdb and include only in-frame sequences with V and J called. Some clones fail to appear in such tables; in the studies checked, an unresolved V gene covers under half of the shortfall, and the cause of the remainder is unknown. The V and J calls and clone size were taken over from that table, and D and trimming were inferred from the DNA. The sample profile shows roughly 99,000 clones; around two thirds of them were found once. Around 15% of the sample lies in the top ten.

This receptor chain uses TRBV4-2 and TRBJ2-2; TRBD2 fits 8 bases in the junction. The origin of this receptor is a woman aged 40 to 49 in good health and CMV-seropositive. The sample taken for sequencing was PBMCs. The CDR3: CASSQDVGGALGTGELFF. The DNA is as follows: TGTGCCAGCAGCCAAGATGTCGGGGGGGCTTTGGGGACCGGGGAGCTGTTTTTT.